This T cell receptor beta chain came from a study of early T cells in non-severe SARS-CoV-2 infection. Study-level information: The sequenced material was bulk RNA from unsorted whole blood, and its chains were unpaired. General observations from the study: VDJdb matching favored anti-spike CD8 responses, missing private and CD4 specificities.

In the library, individual cDNA molecules carried attached unique molecular identifiers. TCRdb redid the calling of the 5' RACE reads with MiXCR, one entry per CDR3 protein. The sample records about 76,000 distinct CDR3 sequences, roughly 12% being singletons. In this sample, this clonotype turned up a few times. Its antigen remains unidentified. CDR1 LGHDT and CDR2 YNNKEL come from the germline V gene (reference sequence). V dropped 1 base and J dropped 2; count of bases not matched to a gene: 2. The CDR3 sequence is 15 residues long. The receptor was isolated from an adult who was a healthcare worker with PCR-confirmed SARS-CoV-2 infection or an uninfected control (not recorded which). This chain links TRBV3-1 with TRBJ2-7; TRBD2 matches 10 bases. The sequenced sample was whole blood. This CDR3 reads CASSQALAGAYEQYF. The CDR3 nucleotides are TGTGCCAGCAGCCAAGCGCTAGCGGGGGCCTACGAGCAGTACTTC.